This T cell receptor (beta chain) derives from a study of shared clonotypes between healthy human individuals. CDR1 LNHDA and CDR2 SQIVND come from the germline V gene (reference sequence). The CDR3 extends over 15 amino acids. The junction had 7 bases not matched to a gene; V was cut back by 4 bases and J by 7 bases. The table came from immunoSEQ multiplex PCR; TCRdb's copy has only in-frame clones and leaves some out. Of around 700,000 clones in the sample, approximately 79% are singletons; the top ten hold about 1.8%. Remarks on this clone: Its antigen remains unidentified.

Study-level points and caveats: Shared across a few donors were roughly 4.7% of the naive CD4 clonotypes.

Donors were healthy HIV-negative adults without recent acute infections or vaccinations. Naive CD45RA+ and memory CD45RA-negative subsets were split from CD4+ cells. Sequencing used memory CD4+ T cells sorted from blood. The subset: CD45RA-negative fraction. The chain joins TRBV19 to TRBJ2-7; 13 bases fit TRBD2. The source of this sequence is a woman aged 30 to 39 in good health. The CDR3 DNA sequence: TGTGCCAGTAGTAGGGGACTAGCGGGAATTATGGAGCAGTACTTC. Its translation is CASSRGLAGIMEQYF.